This T cell receptor (beta chain) was retrieved from a study of blood T cell repertoires in COVID-19. As for the study in general: Italy, Spain and the United States were the sources of the convalescent and acute COVID-19 samples. T cells, B-cell-depleted T cells, or PBMCs provided the cDNA or gDNA that served as material.

In the original workflow: How many nucleated cells were present was estimated from reference gene primer amplification. TCRdb's table, derived via immunoSEQ multiplex PCR, lists solely in-frame clones and lacks some. V, J and clone size derive from that table, while D and trimming were established from the DNA sequence. This repertoire shows about 80,000 clones, around 83% found once; its top ten account for about 10%. The CDR3 covers 14 residues. V was trimmed by 6 bases and J by 0 bases, leaving 9 bases between them. Per germline, CDR1 ENHRY and CDR2 SYGVKD. The rearrangement links TRBV10-3 to TRBJ2-1; no clear D. The clonotype was recovered from a human donor in a cohort sampled during active COVID-19. Sequencing used peripheral blood. CDR3 region: CAISARNSYNEQFF. The CDR3 DNA sequence: TGTGCCATCAGCGCCAGAAACTCCTACAATGAGCAGTTCTTC.